Listed here is a single T cell receptor beta chain. The data were produced by immunoSEQ multiplex PCR, yet TCRdb's version contains in-frame clones alone and is incomplete. The data show roughly 130,000 clones, roughly 90% seen once. This specimen belongs to a study of blood T cell repertoires in COVID-19. CDR1 SGHRS and CDR2 YFSETQ come from the germline V gene. CDR3 length: 14 amino acids. Trimming removed 2 bases from V and 1 base from J, with 9 bases in between. The chain has TRBV5-1 and TRBJ1-1, with D possibly TRBD1 on 5 matching bases. Material: peripheral blood. This clonotype was obtained from a man aged 60-69 years with COVID-19, enrolled during active disease. CDR3 region: CASSFVGENTEAFF. For the CDR3, the DNA is TGCGCCAGCAGCTTTGTAGGGGAGAACACTGAAGCTTTCTTT.